This T cell receptor (beta chain) derives from a study of spatial heterogeneity in lung cancer. In the study overall: Detection consistently yielded more beta chains than alpha chains.

This clonotype was seen more than once but under ten times. As for time point: sample taken at primary tumor resection. Unsorted tumor, nontumor lung tissue or cryopreserved PBMC supplied the whole RNA. This CDR3 has 15 amino acids. V lost 0 bases to trimming and J lost 1 base, with 8 bases between them. Germline CDR1 SGDLS, CDR2 YYNGEE. In the library, each TCR cDNA molecule bore its own unique molecular identifier. MiXCR was run by TCRdb on the 5' RACE reads, yielding one entry per CDR3 protein. Here the sample spans about 44,000 distinct CDR3 sequences, roughly 15% being singletons. The specimen was PBMCs, collected at surgery. The sequence derives from a male donor with early-stage non-small cell lung cancer. The gene calls are TRBV9 and TRBJ1-5; possibly TRBD1 for D (5 bases). In DNA form, the CDR3 reads TGTGCCAGCAGCGTAGATAACAGGAGCAATCAGCCCCAGCATTTT. It specifies CASSVDNRSNQPQHF.